The entry that follows covers one T cell receptor (beta chain) sequence. Its antigen is not known. This entry is derived from a study of cytomegalovirus exposure and HLA in healthy donors. General study results and limits: Cytomegalovirus status, reportedly, was diagnosed with high specificity and sensitivity by the classifier. Across donors, most TCRs were seen rarely, yet some public ones were widespread. Subsequent analysis showed first-cohort TCR clusters tending to co-occur in approximately 120 validation repertoires.

With 1 base clipped from V and 2 bases from J, the junction kept 9 bases outside the gene matches. This CDR3 is 19 amino acids long. Germline V lookup: CDR1 MGHRA, CDR2 YSYEKL. Repertoires were generated with immunoSEQ multiplex PCR, while TCRdb's copy carries only in-frame clones and drops some. The sample consists of 150,000 or so clones, 90% of them appearing once. V is TRBV4-1 and J is TRBJ2-6; TRBD1 matches 9 bases. This TCR came from a woman aged 25 to 39 in good health and CMV-seropositive. The sequenced sample was PBMCs. The CDR3 coding sequence is TGCGCCAGCAGCCAAGGGCCGGACAGGGGAGAGACTGGGGCCAACGTCCTGACTTTC. Residues: CASSQGPDRGETGANVLTF.